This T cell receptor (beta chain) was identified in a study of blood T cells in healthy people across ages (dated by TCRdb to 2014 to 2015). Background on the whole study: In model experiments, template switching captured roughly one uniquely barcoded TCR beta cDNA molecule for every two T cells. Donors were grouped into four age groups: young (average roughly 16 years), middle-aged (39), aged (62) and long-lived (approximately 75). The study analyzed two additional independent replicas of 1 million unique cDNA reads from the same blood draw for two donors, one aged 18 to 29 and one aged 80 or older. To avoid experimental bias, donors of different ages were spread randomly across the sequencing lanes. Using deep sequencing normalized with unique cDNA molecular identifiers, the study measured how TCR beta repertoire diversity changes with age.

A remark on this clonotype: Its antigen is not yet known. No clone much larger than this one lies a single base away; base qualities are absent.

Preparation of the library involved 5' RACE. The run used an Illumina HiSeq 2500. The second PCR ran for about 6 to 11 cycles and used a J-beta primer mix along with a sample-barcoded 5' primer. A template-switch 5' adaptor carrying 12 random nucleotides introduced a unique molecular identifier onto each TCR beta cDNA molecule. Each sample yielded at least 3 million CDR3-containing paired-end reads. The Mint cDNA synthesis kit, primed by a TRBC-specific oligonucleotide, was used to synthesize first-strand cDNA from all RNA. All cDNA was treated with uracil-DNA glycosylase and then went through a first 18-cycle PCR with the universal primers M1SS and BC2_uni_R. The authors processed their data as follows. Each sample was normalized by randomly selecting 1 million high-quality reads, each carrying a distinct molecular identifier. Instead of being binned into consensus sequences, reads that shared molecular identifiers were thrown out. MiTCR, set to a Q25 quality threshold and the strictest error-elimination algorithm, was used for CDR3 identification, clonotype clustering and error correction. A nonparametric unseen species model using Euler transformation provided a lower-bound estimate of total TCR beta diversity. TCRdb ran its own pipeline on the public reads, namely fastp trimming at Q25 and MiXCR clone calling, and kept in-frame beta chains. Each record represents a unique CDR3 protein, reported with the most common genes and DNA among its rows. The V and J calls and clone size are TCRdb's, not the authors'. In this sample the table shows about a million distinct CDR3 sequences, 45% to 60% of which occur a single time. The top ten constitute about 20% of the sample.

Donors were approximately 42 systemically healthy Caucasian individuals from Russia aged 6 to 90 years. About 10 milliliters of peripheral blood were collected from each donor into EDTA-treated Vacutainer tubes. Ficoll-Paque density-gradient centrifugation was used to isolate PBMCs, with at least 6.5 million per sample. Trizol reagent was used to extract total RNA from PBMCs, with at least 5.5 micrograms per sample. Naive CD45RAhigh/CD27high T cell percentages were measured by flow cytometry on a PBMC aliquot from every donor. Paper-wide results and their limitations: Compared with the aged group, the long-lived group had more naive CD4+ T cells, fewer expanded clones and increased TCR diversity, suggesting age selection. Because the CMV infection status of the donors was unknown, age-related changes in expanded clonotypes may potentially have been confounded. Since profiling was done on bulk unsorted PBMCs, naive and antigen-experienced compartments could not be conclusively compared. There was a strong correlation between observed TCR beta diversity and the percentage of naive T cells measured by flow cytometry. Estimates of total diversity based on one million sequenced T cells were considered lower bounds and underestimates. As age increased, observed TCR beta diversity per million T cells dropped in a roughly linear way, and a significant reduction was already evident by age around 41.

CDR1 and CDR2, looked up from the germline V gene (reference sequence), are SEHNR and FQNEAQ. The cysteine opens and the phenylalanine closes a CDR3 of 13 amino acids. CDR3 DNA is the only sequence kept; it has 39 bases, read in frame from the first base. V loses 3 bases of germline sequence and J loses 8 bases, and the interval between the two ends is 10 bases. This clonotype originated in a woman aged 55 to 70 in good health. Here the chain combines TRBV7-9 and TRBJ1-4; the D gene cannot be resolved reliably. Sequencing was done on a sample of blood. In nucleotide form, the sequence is TGTGCCAGCAGCTTGAAGTTCCGGGAAAAACTGTTTTTT. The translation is CASSLKFREKLFF.